The T cell receptor beta chain under discussion was sequenced for a study of T cell responses to AZD1222 COVID-19 vaccine. Overall study findings and caveats: Repertoire sampling was restricted to post-peak T cell response timepoints. Clonal diversity may have been underestimated, and the donors were mostly white British, with more females than males. Only 5 or 6 people who got AZD1222 tested seropositive at baseline.

Some clones are missing from TCRdb's copy, which holds only in-frame ones; the method was immunoSEQ multiplex PCR. The table shows some 150,000 clones, with approximately 83% occurring only once. Germline CDR1 reads LNHDA; CDR2 reads SQIVND (reference sequence). This CDR3 has 15 residues. After removal of 3 bases from V and 1 base from J, the junction contained 5 bases not matched to a gene. For this clone: Antigen: not known.

Specimen: peripheral blood, collected on day 0 of AZD1222 vaccination. The chain carries TRBV19 and TRBJ1-1, with 7 bases matching TRBD1. The TCR comes from an adult in good health. The CDR3 reads CASSIGTAPNTEAFF. In DNA form, the CDR3 reads TGTGCCAGTAGTATCGGGACAGCACCGAACACTGAAGCTTTCTTT. The full variable domain, rest sourced from reference TRBV19 and TRBJ1-1, is DGGITQSPKYLFRKEGQNVTLSCEQNLNHDAMYWYRQDPGQGLRLIYYSQIVNDFQKGDIAEGYSVSREKKESFPLTVTSAQKNPTAFYLCASSIGTAPNTEAFFGQGTRLTVV.